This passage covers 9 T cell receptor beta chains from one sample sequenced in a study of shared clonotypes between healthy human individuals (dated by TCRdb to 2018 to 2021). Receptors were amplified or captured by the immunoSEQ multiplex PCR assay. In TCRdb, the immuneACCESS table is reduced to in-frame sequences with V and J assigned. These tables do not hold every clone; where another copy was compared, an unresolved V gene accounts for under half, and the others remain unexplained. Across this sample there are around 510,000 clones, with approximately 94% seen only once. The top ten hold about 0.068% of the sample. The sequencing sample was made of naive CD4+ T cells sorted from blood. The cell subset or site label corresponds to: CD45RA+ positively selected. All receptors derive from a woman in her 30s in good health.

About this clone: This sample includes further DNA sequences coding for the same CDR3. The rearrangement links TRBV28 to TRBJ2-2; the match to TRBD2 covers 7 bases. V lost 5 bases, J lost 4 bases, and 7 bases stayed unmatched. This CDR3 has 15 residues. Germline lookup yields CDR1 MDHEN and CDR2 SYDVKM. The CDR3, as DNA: TGTGCCAGCAGTCTTGCGGGGGAGGGCACCGGGGAGCTGTTTTTT. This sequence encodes CASSLAGEGTGELFF.

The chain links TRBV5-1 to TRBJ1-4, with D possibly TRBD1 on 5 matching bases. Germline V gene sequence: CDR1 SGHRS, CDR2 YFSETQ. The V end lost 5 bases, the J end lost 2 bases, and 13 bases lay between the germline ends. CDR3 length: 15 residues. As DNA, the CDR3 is TGCGCCAGCAGTGCCCTCGGGGCCACTAATGAAAAACTGTTTTTT. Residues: CASSALGATNEKLFF.

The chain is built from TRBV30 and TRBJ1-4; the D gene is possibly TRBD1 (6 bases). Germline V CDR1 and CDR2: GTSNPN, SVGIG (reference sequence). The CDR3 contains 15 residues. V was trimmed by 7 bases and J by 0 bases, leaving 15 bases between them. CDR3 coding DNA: TGTGCCTCGTCAAGGGGGTATTCAACTAATGAAAAACTGTTTTTT. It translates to CASSRGYSTNEKLFF.

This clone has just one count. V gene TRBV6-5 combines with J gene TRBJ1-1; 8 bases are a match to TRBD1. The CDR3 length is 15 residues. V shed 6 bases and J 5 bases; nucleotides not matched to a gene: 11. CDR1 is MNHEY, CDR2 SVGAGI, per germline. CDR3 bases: TGTGCCAGCAGACCCGACAGGGGCGGTCGGACTGAAGCTTTCTTT. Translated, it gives CASRPDRGGRTEAFF.

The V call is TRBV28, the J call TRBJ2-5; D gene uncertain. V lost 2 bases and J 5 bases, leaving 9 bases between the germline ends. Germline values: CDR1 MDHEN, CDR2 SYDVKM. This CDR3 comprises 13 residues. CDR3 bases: TGTGCCAGCAGTTTACGGCCCGGTGAGACCCAGTACTTC. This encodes CASSLRPGETQYF.

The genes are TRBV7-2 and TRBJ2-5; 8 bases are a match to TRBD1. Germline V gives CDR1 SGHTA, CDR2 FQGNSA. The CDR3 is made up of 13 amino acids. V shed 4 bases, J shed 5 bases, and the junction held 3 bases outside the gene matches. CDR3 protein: CASSWTGRETQYF. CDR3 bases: TGTGCCAGCAGCTGGACAGGGCGGGAGACCCAGTACTTC.

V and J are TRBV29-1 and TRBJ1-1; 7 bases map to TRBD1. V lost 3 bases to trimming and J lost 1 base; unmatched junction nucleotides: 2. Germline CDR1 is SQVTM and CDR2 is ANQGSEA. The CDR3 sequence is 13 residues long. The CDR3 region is CSVEYRGNTEAFF. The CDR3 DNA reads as TGCAGCGTTGAGTACAGGGGGAACACTGAAGCTTTCTTT.

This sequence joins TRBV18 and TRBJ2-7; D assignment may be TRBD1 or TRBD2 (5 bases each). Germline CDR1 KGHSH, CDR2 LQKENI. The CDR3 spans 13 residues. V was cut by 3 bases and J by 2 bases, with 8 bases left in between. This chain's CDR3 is CASSPGVPYEQYF. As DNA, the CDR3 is TGTGCCAGCTCACCGGGGGTCCCCTACGAGCAGTACTTC.

CDR3 region: CASSSQGSAGELFF. In DNA form, the CDR3 reads TGTGCCAGCAGCTCGCAAGGGTCCGCCGGGGAGCTGTTTTTT. V gene TRBV7-3 combines with J gene TRBJ2-2; D is uncertain. CDR3 length: 14 amino acids. Trimming left V 4 bases short and J 6 bases short, with 12 bases between. CDR1 SGHTA and CDR2 FQGTGA come from the germline V gene.